Below, 21 T cell receptor beta chains from the same sample are listed, as sequenced in a study of beta chain features in type 1 diabetes listed by TCRdb under 2018. Overall results and qualifications from the work: Type 1 diabetes patients showed a moderate but significant shortening of TCRB CDR3 length in all four CD4+ subsets.

Libraries came from the immunoSEQ multiplex PCR assay. The entire isolated RNA was reverse transcribed using the High Capacity cDNA Reverse Transcription Kit, and thus expressed TCRB transcripts were sequenced. Drawn from immuneACCESS, this table holds only the in-frame rearrangements with V and J called that TCRdb kept. Clones are partly lost; checked studies trace under half to an unresolved V gene and leave the rest unexplained. For this sample there are hundreds of thousands of clones; roughly 13% appear just once. The ten largest clones take up approximately 0.022% of the sample. Their cognate antigens are unknown. The material sequenced was naive CD4+ T cells from blood. The cell subset or site label corresponds to: true naive CD4+ T cells. These TCRs come from a man aged 18 to 30 with type 1 diabetes.

The chain employs TRBV9 and TRBJ2-3; 8 bases match TRBD1. V trimming: 1 base; J trimming: 1 base; junction bases outside the gene matches: 8. From germline, CDR1 is SGDLS and CDR2 YYNGEE. The length of the CDR3 is 17 residues. This chain's CDR3 is CASSVMDRVDGTDTQYF. The CDR3, as DNA: TGTGCCAGCAGCGTAATGGACAGGGTGGATGGCACAGATACGCAGTATTTT.

This clone was picked up a small number of times. The chain is built from TRBV14 and TRBJ1-6; TRBD1 matches at 8 bases. The germline gives CDR1 SGHDN, CDR2 FVKESK. The CDR3 totals 17 residues. The V and J ends lost 4 bases and 8 bases, in that order; junction bases with no gene match: 13. The CDR3 loop reads CASSPSSGQGGDSPLHF. Here the CDR3 DNA reads TGTGCCAGCAGCCCCTCAAGTGGACAGGGTGGCGATTCACCCCTCCACTTT.

This clone was seen a handful of times. The V gene is TRBV5-4, the J gene TRBJ1-2; 7 bases are a match to TRBD1. The CDR3 extends over 15 amino acids. Germline CDR1 is SGHNT and CDR2 is YYREEE (reference sequence). V lost 4 bases to trimming and J lost 1 base; unmatched junction nucleotides: 7. The CDR3 DNA reads as TGTGCCAGCAGCCGGGTCGGGACAGATAACTATGGCTACACCTTC. Residues: CASSRVGTDNYGYTF.

J is TRBJ1-2 and V is TRBV6-5; the D is unclear. The CDR3 runs to 12 residues. V was cut by 8 bases and J by 8 bases, with 15 bases left in between. CDR1 and CDR2 (germline): MNHEY, SVGAGI. The DNA for the CDR3 is TGTGCCAGCTACCAGGTCCCTGAGGGCTACACCTTC. Translation gives CASYQVPEGYTF.

V usage is TRBV6-5 and J usage is TRBJ2-7, with 7 bases matching TRBD2. Germline CDR1 is MNHEY and CDR2 is SVGAGI. This CDR3 is 14 amino acids long. With V trimmed by 7 bases and J by 0 bases, 6 bases remained unmatched. The CDR3 loop reads CASMREGHSYEQYF. CDR3 DNA sequence: TGTGCCAGCATGAGGGAGGGGCACTCCTACGAGCAGTACTTC.

This clone has a handful of counts. The chain combines TRBV7-2 with TRBJ1-5, with a possible D match to TRBD1 (5 bases). Per germline, CDR1 SGHTA and CDR2 FQGNSA. The ends were cut back, 5 bases at V and 6 bases at J, with 14 bases in the middle. The CDR3 is 14 residues long. The DNA of the CDR3 is TGTGCCAGCAGCCACCAAAGGGGACCTCAGCCCCAGCATTTT. Its protein product is CASSHQRGPQPQHF.

This clone was counted only a few times. The chain uses TRBV25-1 and TRBJ1-1; D may be TRBD1 (5 bases). The germline V gene encodes CDR1 MGHDK and CDR2 SYGVNS. V lost 6 bases and J lost 3, with 23 bases in between. The CDR3 consists of 17 residues. This CDR3 reads CASREGGTRNLYTEAFF. DNA for the CDR3: TGTGCCAGCAGGGAGGGTGGGACCCGGAACCTTTACACTGAAGCTTTCTTT.

The rearrangement links TRBV5-1 to TRBJ2-7, with D perhaps matching TRBD2 (5 bases). In germline, CDR1 is SGHRS, CDR2 YFSETQ. The CDR3 has 9 amino acids. Deletions cut 10 bases from V and 3 bases from J, with 5 bases between. The CDR3 nucleotides are TGCGCCGGAGGCTACGAGCAGTACTTC. Encoded protein: CAGGYEQYF.

The chain is built from TRBV28 and TRBJ2-2, with 8 bases that match TRBD2. CDR3 length equals 15 residues. Germline V CDR1 and CDR2: MDHEN, SYDVKM. J gave up 4 bases and V 7 bases, and 8 bases lay outside the gene matches. In DNA, the CDR3 is TGTGCCAGCATCAACGCGGGGACTAGCACCGGGGAGCTGTTTTTT. Amino acid sequence: CASINAGTSTGELFF.

This clone came up a few times. V is TRBV13 and J is TRBJ2-1; 10 nucleotides line up with TRBD2. Germline V CDR1 and CDR2: PRHDT, FYEKMQ (reference sequence). V shed 2 bases and J 13 bases; nucleotides not matched to a gene: 5. The CDR3 is made up of 13 amino acids. The CDR3 coding sequence is TGTGCCAGCAGCTTAACTAGCGGGGTTCCCCAGTTCTTC. It yields the protein CASSLTSGVPQFF.

This clone was seen only once. CDR3 protein: CASSQSFQGTVEAFF. CDR3 bases: TGTGCCAGCAGCCAATCATTCCAGGGTACAGTTGAAGCTTTCTTT. The chain is built from TRBV14 and TRBJ1-1; D might be TRBD1 (5 bases). The V end was cut by 2 bases, the J end by 7 bases, with 17 bases between. The CDR3 runs to 15 residues. Per germline, CDR1 SGHDN and CDR2 FVKESK.

This clone has more than one count but fewer than ten. V gene TRBV5-1 combines with J gene TRBJ2-3, with D possibly matching TRBD1 (5 bases). Looked up from germline, CDR1 is SGHRS and CDR2 is YFSETQ. The CDR3 is 15 residues long. V was pared by 0 bases and J by 1 base, with 9 bases between. CDR3 bases: TGCGCCAGCAGCTTGGCGAGACAGCGCACAGATACGCAGTATTTT. This sequence encodes CASSLARQRTDTQYF.

The genes are TRBV7-9 and TRBJ2-7; D call uncertain. The CDR3 contains 11 residues. V lost 5 bases and J lost 5, with 7 bases in between. The germline V gene encodes CDR1 SEHNR and CDR2 FQNEAQ (reference sequence). In nucleotides, the CDR3 is TGTGCCAGCAGCCGTCGAGACGAGCAGTACTTC. It specifies CASSRRDEQYF.

V and J are TRBV7-8 and TRBJ1-2, with a tentative D call TRBD1 (6 bases). There are 13 residues in the CDR3. Germline lookup yields CDR1 SGHVS and CDR2 FQNEAQ. Trimming took off 1 base at V and 6 bases at J, with 9 bases between the two ends. The DNA for the CDR3 is TGTGCCAGCAGCTTAGGGGAGGGGGATGGCTACACCTTC. This translates into CASSLGEGDGYTF.

This clone was recorded a few times. The chain combines TRBV7-9 with TRBJ1-3, with D uncertain. The CDR3 loop spans 13 amino acids. The ends were cut back, 2 bases at V and 6 bases at J, with 8 bases in the middle. CDR1 SEHNR and CDR2 FQNEAQ come from the germline V gene (reference sequence). CDR3 sequence: CASSLPQINTIYF. The CDR3 bases are TGTGCCAGCAGCTTACCCCAGATAAACACCATATATTTT.

This clone was recorded a few times. The CDR3 is CAWSPPASGGGETQYF. CDR3 DNA: TGTGCCTGGAGCCCCCCCGCTAGCGGGGGGGGAGAGACCCAGTACTTC. The chain carries TRBV30 and TRBJ2-5; 12 bases map to TRBD2. The length of the CDR3 is 16 residues. V lost 3 bases and J lost 4; bases outside the gene matches: 9. Per the germline V gene, CDR1 is GTSNPN and CDR2 is SVGIG (reference sequence).

This clone was picked up a small number of times. CDR3 bases: TGTGCCAGCAGTTCTGGACAGGGGCCGGCGGGCTACACCTTC. Encoded protein: CASSSGQGPAGYTF. V usage is TRBV28 and J usage is TRBJ1-2; 9 bases are a match to TRBD1. The germline V gene has CDR1 MDHEN and CDR2 SYDVKM. This CDR3 has 14 residues. The V segment lost 4 bases and the J segment 8 bases; nucleotides outside the gene matches: 8.

This clone was seen a handful of times. The chain employs TRBV7-6 and TRBJ1-3; the match to TRBD1 covers 9 bases. Germline V gives CDR1 SGHVS, CDR2 FNYEAQ. V gave up 5 bases and J gave up 0 bases; unmatched junction bases: 5. The CDR3 extends over 16 amino acids. CDR3 sequence reads: CASSLTGGGSGNTIYF. The CDR3 DNA sequence: TGTGCCAGCAGCCTGACAGGGGGGGGCTCTGGAAACACCATATATTTT.

This clone has only a few counts. The chain is built from TRBV4-1 and TRBJ2-7; 7 nucleotides match TRBD2. Germline loops: CDR1 MGHRA, CDR2 YSYEKL. The CDR3 spans 15 residues. V gave up 4 bases and J gave up 2 bases; unmatched junction bases: 8. The CDR3 DNA reads as TGCGCCAGCAGCCCAACCGTAGGGACTACCTACGAGCAGTACTTC. Translating it yields CASSPTVGTTYEQYF.

The sample holds a few counts of this clone. CDR3 bases: TGTGCCAGCAGCTTAGTCGGAAGTGACGGGACCTACGAGCAGTACTTC. This codes for CASSLVGSDGTYEQYF. The rearrangement uses TRBV7-2 and TRBJ2-7, with D perhaps matching TRBD2 (5 bases). This CDR3 region has 16 residues. Germline V lookup: CDR1 SGHTA, CDR2 FQGNSA. Deletions cut 1 base from V and 2 bases from J, with 15 bases between.

The V call is TRBV28, the J call TRBJ1-3, with D perhaps matching TRBD1 (5 bases). Germline loops: CDR1 MDHEN, CDR2 SYDVKM. Trimming shortened V by 2 bases and J by 9 bases, and 11 bases separated the two germline ends. The CDR3 is 13 residues long. CDR3 in amino acids: CASSLRTGGTIYF. For the CDR3, the DNA is TGTGCCAGCAGTTTACGGACCGGGGGCACCATATATTTT.